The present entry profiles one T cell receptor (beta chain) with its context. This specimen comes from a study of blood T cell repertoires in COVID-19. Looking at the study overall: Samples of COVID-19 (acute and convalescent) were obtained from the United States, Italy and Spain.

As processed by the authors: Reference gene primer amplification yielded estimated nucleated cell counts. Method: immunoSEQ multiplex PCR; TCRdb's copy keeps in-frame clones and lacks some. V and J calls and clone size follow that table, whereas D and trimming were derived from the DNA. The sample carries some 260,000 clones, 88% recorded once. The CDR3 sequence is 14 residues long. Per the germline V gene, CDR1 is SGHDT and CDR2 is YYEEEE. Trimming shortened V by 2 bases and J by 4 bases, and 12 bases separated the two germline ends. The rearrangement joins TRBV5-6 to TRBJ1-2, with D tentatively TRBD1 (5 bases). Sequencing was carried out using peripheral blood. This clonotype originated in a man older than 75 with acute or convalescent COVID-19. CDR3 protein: CASSFGAGSYGYTF. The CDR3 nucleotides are TGTGCCAGCAGCTTCGGGGCGGGGAGCTATGGCTACACCTTC.